The clone carrying this TCR beta chain was counted many times. Its antigen is not known. The whole isolated RNA underwent reverse transcription, so sequencing captured expressed TCRB transcripts. An average of approximately 4 million reads was obtained for naive, central memory and regulatory T cell samples. TCRdb's table, derived via immunoSEQ multiplex PCR, lists solely in-frame clones and lacks some. The sample consists of 300,000 or so clones, less than 9.5% of them appearing once. From germline, CDR1 is SEHNR and CDR2 FQNEAQ (reference sequence). The CDR3 is 16 residues long. V was clipped by 3 bases and J by 8 bases; unmatched bases: 13. This specimen comes from a study of beta chain features in type 1 diabetes. Findings and caveats of the study: All four CD4+ subsets of Type 1 diabetes patients contained TCRB CDR3s that were moderately but significantly shorter.

The chain couples TRBV7-9 to TRBJ2-4, with 7 bases aligning to TRBD2. This clonotype was obtained from a woman younger than 35 in good health. The sequenced sample was central memory CD4+ T cells from blood. CDR3 in amino acids: CASSFYHSSGGDIQYF. The CDR3 bases are TGTGCCAGCAGCTTCTACCATTCTAGCGGAGGGGACATTCAGTACTTC. The full variable domain, rest sourced from reference TRBV7-9 and TRBJ2-4, is DTGVSQNPRHKITKRGQNVTFRCDPISEHNRLYWYRQTLGQGPEFLTYFQNEAQLEKSRLLSDRFSAERPKGSFSTLEIQRTEQGDSAMYLCASSFYHSSGGDIQYFGAGTRLSVL.